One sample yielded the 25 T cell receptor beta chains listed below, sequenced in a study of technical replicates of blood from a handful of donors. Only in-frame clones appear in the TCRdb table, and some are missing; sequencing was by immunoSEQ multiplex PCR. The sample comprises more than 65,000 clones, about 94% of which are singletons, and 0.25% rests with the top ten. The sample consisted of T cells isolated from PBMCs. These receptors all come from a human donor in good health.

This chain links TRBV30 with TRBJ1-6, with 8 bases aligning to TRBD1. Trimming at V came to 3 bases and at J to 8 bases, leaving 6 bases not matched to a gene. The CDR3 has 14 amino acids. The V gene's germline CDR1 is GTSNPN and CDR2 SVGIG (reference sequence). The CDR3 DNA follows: TGTGCCTGGAGCTCGGGACAGGTTTATTCACCCCTCCACTTT. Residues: CAWSSGQVYSPLHF.

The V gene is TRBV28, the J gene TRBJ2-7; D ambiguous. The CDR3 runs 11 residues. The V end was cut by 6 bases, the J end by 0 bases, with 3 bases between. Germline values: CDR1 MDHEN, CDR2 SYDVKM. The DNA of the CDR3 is TGTGCCAGCAGCGGCTCCTACGAGCAGTACTTC. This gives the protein CASSGSYEQYF.

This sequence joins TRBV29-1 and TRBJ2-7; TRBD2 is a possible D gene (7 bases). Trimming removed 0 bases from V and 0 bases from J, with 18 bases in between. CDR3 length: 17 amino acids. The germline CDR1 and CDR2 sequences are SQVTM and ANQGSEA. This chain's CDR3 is CSVEDIRGDYSSYEQYF. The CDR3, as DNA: TGCAGCGTTGAAGACATAAGGGGGGACTATAGCTCCTACGAGCAGTACTTC.

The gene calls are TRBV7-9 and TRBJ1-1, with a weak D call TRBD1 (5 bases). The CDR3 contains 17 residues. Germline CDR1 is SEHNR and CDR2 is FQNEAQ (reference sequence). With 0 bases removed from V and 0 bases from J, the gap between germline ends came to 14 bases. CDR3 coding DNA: TGTGCCAGCAGCTTAGCCAGGGCTTGGGGAATGAACACTGAAGCTTTCTTT. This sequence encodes CASSLARAWGMNTEAFF.

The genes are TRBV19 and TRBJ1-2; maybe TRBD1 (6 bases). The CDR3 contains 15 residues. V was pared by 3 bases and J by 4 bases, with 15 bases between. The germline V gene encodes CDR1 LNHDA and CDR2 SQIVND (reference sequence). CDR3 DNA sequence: TGTGCCAGTAGTATCACAGGGTCTGGGGCCTATGGCTACACCTTC. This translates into CASSITGSGAYGYTF.

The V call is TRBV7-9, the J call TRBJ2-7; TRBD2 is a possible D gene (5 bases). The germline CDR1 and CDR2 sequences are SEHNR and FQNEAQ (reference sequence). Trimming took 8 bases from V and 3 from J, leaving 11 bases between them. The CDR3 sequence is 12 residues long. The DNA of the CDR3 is TGTGCCAGCCGACTGGGGAGCTACGAGCAGTACTTC. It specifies CASRLGSYEQYF.

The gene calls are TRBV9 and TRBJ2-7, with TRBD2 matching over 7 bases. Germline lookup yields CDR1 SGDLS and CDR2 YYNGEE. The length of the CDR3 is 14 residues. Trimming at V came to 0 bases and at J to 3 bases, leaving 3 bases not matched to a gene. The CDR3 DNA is TGTGCCAGCAGCGTAGGGACTAGAGTCTACGAGCAGTACTTC. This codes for CASSVGTRVYEQYF.

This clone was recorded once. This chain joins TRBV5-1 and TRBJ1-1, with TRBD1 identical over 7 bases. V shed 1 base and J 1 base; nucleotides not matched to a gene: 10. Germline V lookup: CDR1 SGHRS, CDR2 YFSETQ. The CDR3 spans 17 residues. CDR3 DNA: TGCGCCAGCAGCTTGTCGGGCAGGGGGGCGACGAACACTGAAGCTTTCTTT. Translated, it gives CASSLSGRGATNTEAFF.

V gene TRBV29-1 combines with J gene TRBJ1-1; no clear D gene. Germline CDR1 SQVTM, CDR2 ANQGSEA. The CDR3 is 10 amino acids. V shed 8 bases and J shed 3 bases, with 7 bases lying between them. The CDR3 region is CSSLDTEAFF. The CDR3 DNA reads TGCAGCTCCCTAGACACTGAAGCTTTCTTT.

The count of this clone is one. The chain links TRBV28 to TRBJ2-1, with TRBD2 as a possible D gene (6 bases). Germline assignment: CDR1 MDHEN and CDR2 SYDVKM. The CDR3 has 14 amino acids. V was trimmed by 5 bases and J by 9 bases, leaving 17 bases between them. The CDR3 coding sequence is TGTGCCAGCAGTCCTTTCATGGGAGGACGTGAGCAGTTCTTC. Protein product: CASSPFMGGREQFF.

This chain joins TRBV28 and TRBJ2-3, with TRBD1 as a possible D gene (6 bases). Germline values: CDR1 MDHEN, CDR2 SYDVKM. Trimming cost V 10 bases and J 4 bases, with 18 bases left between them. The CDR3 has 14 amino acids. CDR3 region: CATIAGTNSDTQYF. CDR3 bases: TGTGCCACCATAGCCGGGACAAATTCAGATACGCAGTATTTT.

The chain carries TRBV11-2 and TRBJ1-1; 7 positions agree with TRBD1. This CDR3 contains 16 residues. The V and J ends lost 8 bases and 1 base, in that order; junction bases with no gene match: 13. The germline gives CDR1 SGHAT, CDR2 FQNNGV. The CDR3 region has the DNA TGTGCCAGCGGATTAGGTAGGGGACAGACGAACACTGAAGCTTTCTTT. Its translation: CASGLGRGQTNTEAFF.

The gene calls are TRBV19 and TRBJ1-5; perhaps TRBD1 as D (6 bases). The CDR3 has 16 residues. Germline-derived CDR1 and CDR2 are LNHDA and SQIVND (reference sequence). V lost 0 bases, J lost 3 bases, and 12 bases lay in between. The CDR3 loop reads CASSIERGQINQPQHF. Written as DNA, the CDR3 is TGTGCCAGTAGTATAGAACGAGGACAGATCAATCAGCCCCAGCATTTT.

CDR3 in DNA: TGTGCCAGCAGTGCTACACAGCACAATCAGCCCCAGCATTTT. Translated: CASSATQHNQPQHF. The chain combines TRBV2 with TRBJ1-5; D unresolved. The CDR3 loop spans 14 amino acids. Germline assignment: CDR1 SNHLY and CDR2 FYNNEI. The germline V and J ends were trimmed by 4 bases and 3 bases, with 10 bases remaining between them.

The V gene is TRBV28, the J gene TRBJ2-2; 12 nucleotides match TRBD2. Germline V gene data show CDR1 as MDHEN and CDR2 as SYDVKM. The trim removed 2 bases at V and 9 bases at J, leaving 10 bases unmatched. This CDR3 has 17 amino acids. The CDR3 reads CASSLRRLAGEPRELFF. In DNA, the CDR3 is TGTGCCAGCAGTTTACGTCGACTAGCGGGAGAACCCCGGGAGCTGTTTTTT.

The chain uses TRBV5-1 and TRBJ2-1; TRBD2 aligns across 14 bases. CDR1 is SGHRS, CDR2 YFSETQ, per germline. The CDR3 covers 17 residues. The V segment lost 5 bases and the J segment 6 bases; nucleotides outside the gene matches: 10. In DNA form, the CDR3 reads TGCGCCAGCAGATTCAGGACTAGCGGGAGGCTATCCAATGAGCAGTTCTTC. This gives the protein CASRFRTSGRLSNEQFF.

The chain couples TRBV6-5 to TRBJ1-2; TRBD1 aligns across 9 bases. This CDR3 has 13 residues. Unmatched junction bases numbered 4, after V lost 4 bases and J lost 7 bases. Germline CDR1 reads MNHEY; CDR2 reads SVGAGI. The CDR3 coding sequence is TGTGCCAGCAGTTCACAGGGGGCGTTTGGCTACACCTTC. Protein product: CASSSQGAFGYTF.

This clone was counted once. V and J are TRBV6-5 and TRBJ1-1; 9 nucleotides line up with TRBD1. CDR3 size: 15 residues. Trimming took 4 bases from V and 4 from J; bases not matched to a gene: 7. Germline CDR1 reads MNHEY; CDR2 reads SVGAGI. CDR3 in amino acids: CASSWGDRDTTEAFF. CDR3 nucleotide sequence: TGTGCCAGCAGTTGGGGGGACAGGGATACCACTGAAGCTTTCTTT.

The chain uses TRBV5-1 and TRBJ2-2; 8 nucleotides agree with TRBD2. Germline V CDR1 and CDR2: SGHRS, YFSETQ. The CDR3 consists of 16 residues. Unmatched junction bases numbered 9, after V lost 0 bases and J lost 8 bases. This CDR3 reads CASSLVGGRPGGELFF. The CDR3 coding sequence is TGCGCCAGCAGCTTGGTCGGCGGGAGGCCCGGGGGGGAGCTGTTTTTT. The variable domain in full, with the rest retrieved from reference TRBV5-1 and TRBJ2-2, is KAGVTQTPRYLIKTRGQQVTLSCSPISGHRSVSWYQQTPGQGLQFLFEYFSETQRNKGNFPGRFSGRQFSNSRSEMNVSTLELGDSALYLCASSLVGGRPGGELFFGEGSRLTVL.

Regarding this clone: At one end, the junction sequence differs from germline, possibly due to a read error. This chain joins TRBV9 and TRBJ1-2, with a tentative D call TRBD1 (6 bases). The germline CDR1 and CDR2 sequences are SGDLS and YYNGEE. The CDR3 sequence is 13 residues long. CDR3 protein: CASTVHRDYGYTF. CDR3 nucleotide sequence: TGTGCCAGCACCGTACACAGGGACTATGGCTACACCTTC.

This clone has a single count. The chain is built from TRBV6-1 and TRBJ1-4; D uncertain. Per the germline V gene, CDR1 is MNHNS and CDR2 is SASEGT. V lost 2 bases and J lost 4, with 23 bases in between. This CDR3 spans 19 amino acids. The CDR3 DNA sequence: TGTGCCAGCAGTGAAAATCTCGTCGCGTCTGGCCTAGTTAATGAAAAACTGTTTTTT. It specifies CASSENLVASGLVNEKLFF.

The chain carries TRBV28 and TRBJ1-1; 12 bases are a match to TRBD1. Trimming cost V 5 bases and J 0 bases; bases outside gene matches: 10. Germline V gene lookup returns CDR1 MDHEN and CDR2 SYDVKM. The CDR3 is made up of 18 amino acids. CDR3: CASSPPPGQGAVNTEAFF. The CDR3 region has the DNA TGTGCCAGCAGTCCCCCTCCGGGACAGGGGGCGGTGAACACTGAAGCTTTCTTT. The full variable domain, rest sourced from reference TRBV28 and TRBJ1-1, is DVKVTQSSRYLVKRTGEKVFLECVQDMDHENMFWYRQDPGLGLRLIYFSYDVKMKEKGDIPEGYSVSREKKERFSLILESASTNQTSMYLCASSPPPGQGAVNTEAFFGQGTRLTVV.

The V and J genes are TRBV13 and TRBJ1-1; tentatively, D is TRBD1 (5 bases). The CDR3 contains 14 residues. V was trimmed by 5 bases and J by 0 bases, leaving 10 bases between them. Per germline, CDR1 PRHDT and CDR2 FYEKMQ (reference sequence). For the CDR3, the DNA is TGTGCCAGCAGCCTGGGACTTTTGAACACTGAAGCTTTCTTT. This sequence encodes CASSLGLLNTEAFF.

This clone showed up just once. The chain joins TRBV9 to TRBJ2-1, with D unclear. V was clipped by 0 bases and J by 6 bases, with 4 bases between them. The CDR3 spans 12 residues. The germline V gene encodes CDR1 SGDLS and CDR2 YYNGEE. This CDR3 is CASSVVFNEQFF. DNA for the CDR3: TGTGCCAGCAGCGTAGTATTCAATGAGCAGTTCTTC. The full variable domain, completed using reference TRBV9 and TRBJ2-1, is DSGVTQTPKHLITATGQRVTLRCSPRSGDLSVYWYQQSLDQGLQFLIQYYNGEERAKGNILERFSAQQFPDLHSELNLSSLELGDSALYFCASSVVFNEQFFGPGTRLTVL.

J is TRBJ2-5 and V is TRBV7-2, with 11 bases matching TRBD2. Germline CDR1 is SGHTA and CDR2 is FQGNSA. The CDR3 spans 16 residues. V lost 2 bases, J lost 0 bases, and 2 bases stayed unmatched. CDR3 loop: CASSLTSGGYQETQYF. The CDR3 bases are TGTGCCAGCAGCTTAACTAGCGGGGGTTACCAAGAGACCCAGTACTTC.